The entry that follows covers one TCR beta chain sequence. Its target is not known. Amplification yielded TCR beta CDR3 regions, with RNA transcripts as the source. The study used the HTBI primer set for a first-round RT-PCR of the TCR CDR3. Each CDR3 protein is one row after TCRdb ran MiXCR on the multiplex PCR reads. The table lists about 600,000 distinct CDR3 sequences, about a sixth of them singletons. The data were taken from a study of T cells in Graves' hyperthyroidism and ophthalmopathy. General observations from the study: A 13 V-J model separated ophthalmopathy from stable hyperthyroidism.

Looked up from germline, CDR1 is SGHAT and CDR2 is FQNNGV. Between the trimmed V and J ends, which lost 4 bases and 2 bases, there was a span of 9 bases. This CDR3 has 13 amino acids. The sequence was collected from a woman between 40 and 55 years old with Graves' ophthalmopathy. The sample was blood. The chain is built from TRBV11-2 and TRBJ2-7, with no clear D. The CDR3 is CASSYDTPYEQYF. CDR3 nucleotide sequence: TGTGCCAGCAGCTACGACACTCCCTACGAGCAGTACTTC.